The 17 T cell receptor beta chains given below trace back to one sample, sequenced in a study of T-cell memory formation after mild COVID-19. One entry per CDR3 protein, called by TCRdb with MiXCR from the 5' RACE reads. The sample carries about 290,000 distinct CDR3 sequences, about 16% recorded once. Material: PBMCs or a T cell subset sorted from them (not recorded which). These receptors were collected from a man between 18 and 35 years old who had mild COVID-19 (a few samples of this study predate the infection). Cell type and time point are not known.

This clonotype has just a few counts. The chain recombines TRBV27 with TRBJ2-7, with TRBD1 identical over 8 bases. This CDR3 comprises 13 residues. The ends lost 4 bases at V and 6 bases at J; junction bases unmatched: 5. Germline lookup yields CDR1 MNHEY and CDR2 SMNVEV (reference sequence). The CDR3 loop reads CASSSHTGGEQYF. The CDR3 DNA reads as TGTGCCAGCAGTTCGCACACAGGGGGCGAGCAGTACTTC.

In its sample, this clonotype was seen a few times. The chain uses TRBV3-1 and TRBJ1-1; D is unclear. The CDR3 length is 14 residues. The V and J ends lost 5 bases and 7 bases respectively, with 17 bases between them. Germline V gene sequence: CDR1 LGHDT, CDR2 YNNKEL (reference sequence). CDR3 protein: CASSDEGSGIEAFF. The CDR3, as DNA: TGTGCCAGCAGCGACGAAGGATCTGGGATTGAAGCTTTCTTT.

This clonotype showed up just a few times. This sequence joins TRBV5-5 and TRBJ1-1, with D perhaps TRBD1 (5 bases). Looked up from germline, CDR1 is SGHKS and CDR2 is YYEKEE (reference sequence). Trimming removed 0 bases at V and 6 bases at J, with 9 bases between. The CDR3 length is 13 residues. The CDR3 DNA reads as TGTGCCAGCAGCTTGGCAGGGAAAGCTGAAGCTTTCTTT. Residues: CASSLAGKAEAFF.

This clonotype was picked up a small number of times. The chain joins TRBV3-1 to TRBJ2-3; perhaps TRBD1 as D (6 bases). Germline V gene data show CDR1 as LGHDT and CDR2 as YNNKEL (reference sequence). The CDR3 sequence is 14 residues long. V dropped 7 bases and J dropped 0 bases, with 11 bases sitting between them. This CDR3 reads CASKTTGSTDTQYF. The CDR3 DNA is TGTGCCAGCAAGACCACAGGGAGCACAGATACGCAGTATTTT.

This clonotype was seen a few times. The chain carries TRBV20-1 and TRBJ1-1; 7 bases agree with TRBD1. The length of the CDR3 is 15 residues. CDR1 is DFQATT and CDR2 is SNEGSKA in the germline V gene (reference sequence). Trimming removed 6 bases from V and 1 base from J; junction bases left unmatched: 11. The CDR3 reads CSANNPGTENTEAFF. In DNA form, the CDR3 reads TGCAGTGCAAATAATCCCGGGACAGAGAACACTGAAGCTTTCTTT.

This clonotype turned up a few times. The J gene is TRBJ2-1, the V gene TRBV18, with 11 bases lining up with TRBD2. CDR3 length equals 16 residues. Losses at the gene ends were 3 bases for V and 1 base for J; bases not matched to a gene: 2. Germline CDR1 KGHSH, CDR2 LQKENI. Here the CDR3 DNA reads TGTGCCAGCTCACCCCCTAGCGGGGGGTCCTACAATGAGCAGTTCTTC. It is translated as CASSPPSGGSYNEQFF.

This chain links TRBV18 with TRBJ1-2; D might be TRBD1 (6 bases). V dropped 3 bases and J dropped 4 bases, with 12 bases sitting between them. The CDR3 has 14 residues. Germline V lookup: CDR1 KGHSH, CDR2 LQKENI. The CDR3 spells CASSPLGQTYGYTF. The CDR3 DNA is TGTGCCAGCTCACCGCTCGGACAGACCTATGGCTACACCTTC.

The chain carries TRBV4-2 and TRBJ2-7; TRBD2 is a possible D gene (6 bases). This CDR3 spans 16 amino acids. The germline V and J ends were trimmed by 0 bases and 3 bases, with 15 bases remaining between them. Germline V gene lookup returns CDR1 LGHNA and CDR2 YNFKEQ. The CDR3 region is CASSQDSGGAIYEQYF. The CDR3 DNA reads TGTGCCAGCAGCCAAGATTCGGGCGGGGCGATCTACGAGCAGTACTTC.

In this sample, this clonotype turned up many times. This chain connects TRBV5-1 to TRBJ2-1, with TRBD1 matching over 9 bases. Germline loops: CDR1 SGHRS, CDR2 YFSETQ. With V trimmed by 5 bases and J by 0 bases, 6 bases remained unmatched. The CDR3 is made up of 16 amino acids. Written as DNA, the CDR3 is TGCGCCAGCAGATTACAGGGGGCCCCCTCCTACAATGAGCAGTTCTTC. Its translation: CASRLQGAPSYNEQFF.

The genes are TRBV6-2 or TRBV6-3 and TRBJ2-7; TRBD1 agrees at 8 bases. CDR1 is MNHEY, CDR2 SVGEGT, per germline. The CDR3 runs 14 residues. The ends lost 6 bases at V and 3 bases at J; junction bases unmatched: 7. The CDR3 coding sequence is TGTGCCAGCAGGCAACAGGGGGACTTCTACGAGCAGTACTTC. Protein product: CASRQQGDFYEQYF.

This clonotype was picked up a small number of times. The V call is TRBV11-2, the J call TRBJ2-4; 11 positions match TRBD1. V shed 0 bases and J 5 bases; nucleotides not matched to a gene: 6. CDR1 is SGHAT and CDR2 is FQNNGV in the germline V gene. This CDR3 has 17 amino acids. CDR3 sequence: CASSLEAPDRGQNIQYF. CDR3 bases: TGTGCCAGCAGCTTAGAGGCACCGGACAGGGGGCAAAACATTCAGTACTTC. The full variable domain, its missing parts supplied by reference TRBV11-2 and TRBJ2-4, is EAGVAQSPRYKIIEKRQSVAFWCNPISGHATLYWYQQILGQGPKLLIQFQNNGVVDDSQLPKDRFSAERLKGVDSTLKIQPAKLEDSAVYLCASSLEAPDRGQNIQYFGAGTRLSVL.

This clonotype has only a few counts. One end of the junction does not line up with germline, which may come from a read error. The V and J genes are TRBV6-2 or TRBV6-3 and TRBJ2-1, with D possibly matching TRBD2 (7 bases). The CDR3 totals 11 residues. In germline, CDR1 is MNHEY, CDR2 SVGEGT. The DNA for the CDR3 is TGTGCCAGCAGTTACGAGGCGGGGGCCGAGTTC. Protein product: CASSYEAGAEF.

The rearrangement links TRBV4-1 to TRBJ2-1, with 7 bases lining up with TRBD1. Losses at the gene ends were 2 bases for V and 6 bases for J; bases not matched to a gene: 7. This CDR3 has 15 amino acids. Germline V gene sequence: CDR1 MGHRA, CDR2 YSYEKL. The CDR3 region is CASSQLRQGINEQFF. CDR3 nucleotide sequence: TGCGCCAGCAGCCAACTAAGACAGGGTATCAATGAGCAGTTCTTC.

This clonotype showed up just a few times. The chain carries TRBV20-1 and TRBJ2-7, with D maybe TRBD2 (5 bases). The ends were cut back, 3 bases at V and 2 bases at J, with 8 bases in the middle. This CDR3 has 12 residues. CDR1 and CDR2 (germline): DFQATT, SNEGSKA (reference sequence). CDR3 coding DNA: TGCAGTGCTAGCGAGGGAACCTACGAGCAGTACTTC. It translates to CSASEGTYEQYF.

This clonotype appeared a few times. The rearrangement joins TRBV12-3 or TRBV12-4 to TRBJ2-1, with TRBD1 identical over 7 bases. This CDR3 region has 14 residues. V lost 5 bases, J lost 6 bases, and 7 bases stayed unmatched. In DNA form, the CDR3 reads TGTGCCAGCAGTCGGATGGACAGGATCAATGAGCAGTTCTTC. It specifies CASSRMDRINEQFF.

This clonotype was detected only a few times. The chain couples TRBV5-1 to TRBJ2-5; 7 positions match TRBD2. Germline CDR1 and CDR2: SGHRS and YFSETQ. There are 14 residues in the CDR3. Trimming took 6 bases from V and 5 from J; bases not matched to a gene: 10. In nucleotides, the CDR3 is TGCGCCAGCACCCCCGTGGGGGGGTCGGAGACCCAGTACTTC. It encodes CASTPVGGSETQYF.

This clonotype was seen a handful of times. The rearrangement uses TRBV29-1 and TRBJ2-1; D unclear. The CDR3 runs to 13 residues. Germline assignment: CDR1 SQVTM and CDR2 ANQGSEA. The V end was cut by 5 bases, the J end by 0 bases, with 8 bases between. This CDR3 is CSVQPGSYNEQFF. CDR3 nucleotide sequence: TGCAGCGTTCAGCCGGGCTCCTACAATGAGCAGTTCTTC.